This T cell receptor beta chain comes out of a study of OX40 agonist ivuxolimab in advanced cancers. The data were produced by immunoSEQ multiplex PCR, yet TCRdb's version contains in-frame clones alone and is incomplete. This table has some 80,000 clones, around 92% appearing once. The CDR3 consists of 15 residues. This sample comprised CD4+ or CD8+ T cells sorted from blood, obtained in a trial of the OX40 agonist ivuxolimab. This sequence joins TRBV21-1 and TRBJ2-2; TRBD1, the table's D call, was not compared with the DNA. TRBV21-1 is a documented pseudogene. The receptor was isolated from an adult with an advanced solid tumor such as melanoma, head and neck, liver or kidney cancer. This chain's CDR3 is CASSKALQGAGELFF. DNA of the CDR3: TGTGCCAGCAGCAAAGCTCTACAGGGGGCCGGGGAGCTGTTTTTT.